This is a list of T cell receptor beta chains from one sample in a study of vaccination effects on CD4 cells after COVID-19. Assay used: immunoSEQ multiplex PCR; TCRdb lists only in-frame clones, some missing. The sample yields roughly 51,000 clones, about 74% seen once. The antigens for these receptors are not known. Sequenced here: CD4+ T cells from PBMCs cultured without peptide, sampled after COVID-19 vaccination. These TCRs come from a human donor who had a prior SARS-CoV-2 infection. Both conserved end residues are part of each CDR3. D genes are given only for firm matches. Clone size is stated in some rows and not others, as once, few, many or a class when expanded.

j_call d_call v_call clone_size cdr3_aa cdr3_nt
TRBJ2-1 . TRBV2 . CASSPLGGYNEQFF TGTGCCAGCAGTCCACTAGGTGGATACAATGAGCAGTTCTTC
TRBJ1-5 . TRBV19 . CASSKKQGSGQPQHF TGTGCCAGTAGTAAAAAACAGGGTTCCGGGCAGCCCCAGCATTTT
TRBJ2-5 TRBD2 TRBV3-1/TRBV3-2 . CASSPLGGDGETQYF TGTGCCAGCAGCCCATTGGGGGGGGACGGAGAGACCCAGTACTTC
TRBJ2-2 . TRBV29-1 . CSVRVSLTGELFF TGCAGCGTTAGGGTCTCATTAACCGGGGAGCTGTTTTTT
TRBJ2-1 . TRBV7-2 . CASSLDGGKLGSEQFF TGTGCCAGCAGCTTAGATGGCGGGAAACTTGGTAGTGAGCAGTTCTTC
TRBJ2-2 TRBD1 TRBV2 . CASRGPGQGTGELFF TGTGCCAGCAGGGGGCCGGGACAGGGAACCGGGGAGCTGTTTTTT
TRBJ1-4 TRBD1 TRBV10-3 . CAISDGQGEKLFF TGTGCCATCAGTGACGGACAGGGGGAAAAACTGTTTTTT
TRBJ2-5 . TRBV5-6 . CASSFQGRETQYF TGTGCCAGCAGCTTTCAGGGTCGGGAGACCCAGTACTTC
TRBJ1-3 . TRBV19 . CAAGRVNSGNTIYF TGTGCAGCCGGACGGGTAAACTCTGGAAACACCATATATTTT
TRBJ2-7 . TRBV6-2/TRBV6-3 . CASSYSKESYEQYF TGTGCCAGCAGTTACTCGAAGGAATCCTACGAGCAGTACTTC
TRBJ2-5 TRBD1 TRBV24-1 once CATSDFGGQGALETQYF TGTGCCACCAGTGATTTCGGCGGACAGGGGGCTTTGGAGACCCAGTACTTC
TRBJ2-5 . TRBV21-1 . CASRTTGGPETQYF TGTGCCAGCAGGACGACAGGGGGCCCAGAGACCCAGTACTTC
TRBJ1-4 TRBD1 TRBV27 few CASSLGQYNEKLFF TGTGCCAGCAGTTTGGGACAGTATAATGAAAAACTGTTTTTT
TRBJ2-2 TRBD1 TRBV5-5 . CASSTPLTGTGELFF TGTGCCAGCAGCACCCCCCTGACAGGGACCGGGGAGCTGTTTTTT
TRBJ1-4 TRBD1 TRBV18 . CASSLHRGPGEKLFF TGTGCCAGCTCCCTACACAGGGGGCCGGGGGAAAAACTGTTTTTT
TRBJ1-1 . TRBV28 . CASSLWGRVEAFF TGTGCCAGCAGTTTATGGGGACGGGTTGAAGCTTTCTTT
TRBJ1-1 . TRBV14 . CASSPQLLTGTEAFF TGTGCCAGCAGCCCTCAATTGCTGACAGGTACTGAAGCTTTCTTT
TRBJ1-2 TRBD1 TRBV5-1 . CASSRDSNYGYTF TGCGCCAGCAGCCGGGACAGTAACTATGGCTACACCTTC
TRBJ2-1 TRBD2 TRBV11-3 once CASSWGLAGIDEQFF TGTGCCAGCAGCTGGGGACTAGCGGGAATAGATGAGCAGTTCTTC
TRBJ2-1 TRBD2 TRBV20-1 . CSASWAGGLNNEQFF TGCAGTGCTAGTTGGGCGGGGGGTTTAAACAATGAGCAGTTCTTC
TRBJ1-4 . TRBV7-9 . CASSLGAGREKLFF TGTGCCAGCAGTTTAGGGGCTGGTCGGGAAAAACTGTTTTTT
TRBJ2-7 TRBD2 TRBV11-2 . CASSPRRLAGPYEQYF TGTGCCAGCAGCCCCAGGCGGCTAGCGGGACCCTACGAGCAGTACTTC
TRBJ2-7 TRBD1 TRBV2 few CASRVPRTGLTYEQYF TGTGCCAGCAGGGTACCCCGGACAGGACTTACCTACGAGCAGTACTTC
TRBJ2-1 TRBD1 TRBV4-2 . CASRPVGQGPYNEQFF TGTGCCAGCAGGCCTGTGGGACAGGGACCCTACAATGAGCAGTTCTTC
TRBJ2-3 . TRBV29-1 . CSVMWGASTDTQYF TGCAGCGTAATGTGGGGGGCTAGCACAGATACGCAGTATTTT
TRBJ2-1 . TRBV5-1 . CASSPSGRMEWDNEQFF TGCGCCAGCAGCCCTTCCGGACGGATGGAATGGGACAATGAGCAGTTCTTC
TRBJ2-3 TRBD2 TRBV6-2/TRBV6-3 . CASSYASGRGEDTQYF TGTGCCAGCAGTTACGCTAGCGGGAGAGGGGAAGATACGCAGTATTTT
TRBJ2-1 TRBD1 TRBV5-6 few CASSLDRVPYNEQFF TGTGCCAGCAGCCTGGACAGGGTTCCCTACAATGAGCAGTTCTTC
TRBJ1-2 TRBD1 TRBV4-3 . CASSQDQRTGGGYTF TGCGCCAGCAGCCAAGATCAGAGGACAGGGGGTGGCTACACCTTC
TRBJ1-1 TRBD1 TRBV5-6 . CASSDMTGPLVGAFF TGTGCCAGCAGCGATATGACAGGGCCCTTGGTGGGCGCTTTCTTT
TRBJ1-2 . TRBV19 few CASRRAATNYGYTF TGTGCCAGTAGACGCGCAGCAACTAACTATGGCTACACCTTC
TRBJ1-2 . TRBV7-2 . CASSLLARGSEGYTF TGTGCCAGCAGCTTACTCGCCAGGGGCTCGGAGGGCTACACCTTC
TRBJ1-2 . TRBV30 . CALRGREGYGYTF TGTGCCTTGAGAGGTCGAGAGGGCTATGGCTACACCTTC
TRBJ2-5 TRBD2 TRBV6-2/TRBV6-3 few CASSQNKRQTGGGRARGTQYF TGTGCCAGCAGCCAAAATAAAAGACAGACGGGTGGAGGGAGGGCCCGGGGGACCCAGTACTTC
TRBJ1-2 TRBD1 TRBV30 . CAWNPGQGANGYTF TGTGCCTGGAACCCCGGACAGGGGGCTAATGGCTACACCTTC
TRBJ2-4 . TRBV12-3/TRBV12-4 . CASSSTGFQYF TGTGCCAGCAGTTCAACAGGGTTTCAGTACTTC
TRBJ2-4 . TRBV7-2 . CASSVALAKNIQYF TGTGCCAGCAGCGTAGCCCTAGCCAAAAACATTCAGTACTTC
TRBJ2-3 . TRBV10-3 . CAISEASTDTQYF TGTGCCATCAGTGAAGCTAGCACAGATACGCAGTATTTT
TRBJ2-5 TRBD1 TRBV5-1 . CASSTGTEDVTQYF TGCGCCAGCAGCACCGGGACAGAGGACGTGACCCAGTACTTC
TRBJ1-1 . TRBV9 . CASSRQEAGSRAFF TGTGCCAGCAGCCGCCAGGAGGCGGGGTCTCGAGCTTTCTTT
TRBJ2-1 TRBD2 TRBV5-1 . CASSLVGGGGVNEQFF TGCGCCAGCAGCTTGGTTGGCGGGGGGGGCGTGAATGAGCAGTTCTTC
TRBJ1-3 . TRBV3-1/TRBV3-2 . CASSQDRGIAGNTIYF TGTGCCAGCAGCCAAGATAGGGGAATCGCTGGAAACACCATATATTTT
TRBJ2-3 TRBD2 TRBV7-8 few CASSLARFGTRKFTDTQYF TGTGCCAGCAGCTTAGCCCGCTTCGGGACTAGAAAATTCACAGATACGCAGTATTTT
TRBJ2-3 . TRBV11-1 . CASSLVVNTQYF TGTGCCAGCAGCTTAGTTGTGAATACGCAGTATTTT
TRBJ1-5 . TRBV6-2/TRBV6-3 . CASSRGRQWIYSNQPQHF TGTGCCAGCAGCCGGGGACGCCAATGGATTTATAGCAATCAGCCCCAGCATTTT
TRBJ1-1 . TRBV7-8 . CASSLVRLQVGVTNTEAFF TGTGCCAGCAGCTTAGTAAGGTTACAGGTGGGGGTAACGAACACTGAAGCTTTCTTT
TRBJ2-7 TRBD2 TRBV27 . CASRGGVSLFSEQYF TGTGCCAGCAGGGGGGGGGTCAGCCTATTCTCCGAGCAGTACTTC
TRBJ1-1 . TRBV3-1/TRBV3-2 few CASSQGGQDSGAFF TGTGCCAGCAGCCAGGGAGGTCAGGACAGTGGAGCTTTCTTT
TRBJ2-7 . TRBV7-8 . CASSSRSNSGRAGEQYF TGTGCCAGCAGCTCAAGATCAAATAGCGGAAGGGCCGGCGAGCAGTACTTC
TRBJ2-3 . TRBV11-3 . CASSLGQLGTDTQYF TGTGCCAGCAGCTTAGGACAGCTAGGCACAGATACGCAGTATTTT
TRBJ2-1 . TRBV9 . CASSVSPRDEQFF TGTGCCAGCAGCGTATCCCCTAGGGATGAGCAGTTCTTC
TRBJ2-5 . TRBV24-1 . CATSDTRTAQETQYF TGTGCCACCAGTGACACCAGGACGGCTCAAGAGACCCAGTACTTC
TRBJ1-4 . TRBV29-1 . CSVLQGDEKLFF TGCAGCGTTCTACAGGGAGATGAAAAACTGTTTTTT